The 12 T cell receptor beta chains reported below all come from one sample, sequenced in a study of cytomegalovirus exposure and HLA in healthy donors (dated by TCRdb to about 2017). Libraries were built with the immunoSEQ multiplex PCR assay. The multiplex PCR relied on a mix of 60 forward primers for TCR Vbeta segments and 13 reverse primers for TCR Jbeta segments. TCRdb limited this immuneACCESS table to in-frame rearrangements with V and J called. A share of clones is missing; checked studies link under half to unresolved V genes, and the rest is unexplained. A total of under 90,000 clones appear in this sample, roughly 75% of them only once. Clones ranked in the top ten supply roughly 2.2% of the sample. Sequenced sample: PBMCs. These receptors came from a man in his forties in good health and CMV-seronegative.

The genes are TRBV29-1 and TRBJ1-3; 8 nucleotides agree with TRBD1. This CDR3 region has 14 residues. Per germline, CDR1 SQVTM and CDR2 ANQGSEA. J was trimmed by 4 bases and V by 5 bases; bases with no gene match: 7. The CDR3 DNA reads TGCAGCGTTAGCAGGGGGCTGGGGGGAAACACCATATATTTT. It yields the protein CSVSRGLGGNTIYF.

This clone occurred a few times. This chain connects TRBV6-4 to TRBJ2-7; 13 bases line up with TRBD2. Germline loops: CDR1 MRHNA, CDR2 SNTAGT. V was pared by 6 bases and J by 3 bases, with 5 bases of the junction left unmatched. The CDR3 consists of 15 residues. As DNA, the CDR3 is TGTGCCAGCAGCAGACTAGCGGGAGGAAACTACGAGCAGTACTTC. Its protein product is CASSRLAGGNYEQYF.

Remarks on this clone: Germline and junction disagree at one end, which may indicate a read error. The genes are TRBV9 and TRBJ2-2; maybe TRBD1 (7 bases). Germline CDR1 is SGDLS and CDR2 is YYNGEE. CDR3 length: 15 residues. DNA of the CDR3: TGTGCCAGCAGCGTAAGCATGGATCCCGACAGGGAGGTGTTTTTT. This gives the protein CASSVSMDPDREVFF.

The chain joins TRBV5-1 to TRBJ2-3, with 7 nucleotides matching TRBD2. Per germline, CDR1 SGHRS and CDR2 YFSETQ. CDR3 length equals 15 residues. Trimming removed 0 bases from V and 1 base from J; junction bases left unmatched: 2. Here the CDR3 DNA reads TGCGCCAGCAGCTTGGTGGCGGGGGGCACAGATACGCAGTATTTT. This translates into CASSLVAGGTDTQYF.

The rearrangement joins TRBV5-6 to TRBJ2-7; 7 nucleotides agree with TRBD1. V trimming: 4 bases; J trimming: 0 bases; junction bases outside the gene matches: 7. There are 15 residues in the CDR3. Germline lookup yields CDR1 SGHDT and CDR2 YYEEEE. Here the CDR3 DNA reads TGTGCCAGCAGCCCGATCGGGACAGCCTCCTACGAGCAGTACTTC. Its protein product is CASSPIGTASYEQYF.

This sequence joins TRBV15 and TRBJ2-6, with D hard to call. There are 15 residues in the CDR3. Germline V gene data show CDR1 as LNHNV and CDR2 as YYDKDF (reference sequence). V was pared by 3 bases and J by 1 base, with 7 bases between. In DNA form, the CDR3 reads TGTGCCACCAGCAGGGGCGATTCTGGGGCCAACGTCCTGACTTTC. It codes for CATSRGDSGANVLTF. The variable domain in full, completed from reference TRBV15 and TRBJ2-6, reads DAMVIQNPRYQVTQFGKPVTLSCSQTLNHNVMYWYQQKSSQAPKLLFHYYDKDFNNEADTPDNFQSRRPNTSFCFLDIRSPGLGDTAMYLCATSRGDSGANVLTFGAGSRLTVL.

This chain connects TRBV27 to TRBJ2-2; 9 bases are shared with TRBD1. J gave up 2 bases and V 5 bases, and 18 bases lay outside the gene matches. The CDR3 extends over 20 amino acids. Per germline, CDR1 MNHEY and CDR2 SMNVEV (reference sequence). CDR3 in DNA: TGTGCCAGCAGTGGGGGACAGGGACTGGATTTCTTTGCAAACACCGGGGAGCTGTTTTTT. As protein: CASSGGQGLDFFANTGELFF.

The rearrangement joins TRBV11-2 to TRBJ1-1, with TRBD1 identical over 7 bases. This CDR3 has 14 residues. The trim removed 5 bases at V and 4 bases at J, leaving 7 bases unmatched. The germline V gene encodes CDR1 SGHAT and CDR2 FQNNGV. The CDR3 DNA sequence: TGTGCCAGCAGCGTCACGGACAGGAGCACTGAAGCTTTCTTT. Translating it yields CASSVTDRSTEAFF. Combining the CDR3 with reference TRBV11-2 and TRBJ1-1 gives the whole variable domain EAGVAQSPRYKIIEKRQSVAFWCNPISGHATLYWYQQILGQGPKLLIQFQNNGVVDDSQLPKDRFSAERLKGVDSTLKIQPAKLEDSAVYLCASSVTDRSTEAFFGQGTRLTVV.

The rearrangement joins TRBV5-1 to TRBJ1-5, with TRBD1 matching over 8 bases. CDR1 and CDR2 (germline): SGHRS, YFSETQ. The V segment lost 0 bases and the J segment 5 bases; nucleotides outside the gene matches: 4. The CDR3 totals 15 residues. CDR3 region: CASSLGRGQYQPQHF. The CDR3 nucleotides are TGCGCCAGCAGCTTGGGCAGGGGGCAATATCAGCCCCAGCATTTT.

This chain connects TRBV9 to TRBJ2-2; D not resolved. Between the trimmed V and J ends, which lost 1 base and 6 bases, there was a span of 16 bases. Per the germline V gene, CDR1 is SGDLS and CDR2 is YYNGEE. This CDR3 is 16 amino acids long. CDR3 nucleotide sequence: TGTGCCAGCAGCGTACGAATAACCCCCGGTCCCGGGGAGCTGTTTTTT. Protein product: CASSVRITPGPGELFF.

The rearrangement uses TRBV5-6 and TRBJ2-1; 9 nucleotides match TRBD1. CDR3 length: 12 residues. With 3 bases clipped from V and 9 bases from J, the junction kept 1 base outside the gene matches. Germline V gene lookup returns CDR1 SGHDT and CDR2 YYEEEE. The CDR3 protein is CASSWTGAEQFF. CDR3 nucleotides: TGTGCCAGCAGCTGGACAGGGGCTGAGCAGTTCTTC.

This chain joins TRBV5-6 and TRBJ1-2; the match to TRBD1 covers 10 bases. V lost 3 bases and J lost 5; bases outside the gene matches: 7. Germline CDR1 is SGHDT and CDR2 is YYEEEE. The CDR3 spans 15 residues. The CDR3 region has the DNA TGTGCCAGCAGCTACCGGGACAGGGGAGGTTATGGCTACACCTTC. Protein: CASSYRDRGGYGYTF. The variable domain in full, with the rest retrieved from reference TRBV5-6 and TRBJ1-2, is DAGVTQSPTHLIKTRGQQVTLRCSPKSGHDTVSWYQQALGQGPQFIFQYYEEEERQRGNFPDRFSGHQFPNYSSELNVNALLLGDSALYLCASSYRDRGGYGYTFGSGTRLTVV.